Listed below are T cell receptor beta chains from one sample, sequenced in a study of T cell changes during pregnancy in multiple sclerosis. TCRdb keeps only in-frame clones here, not all; method: immunoSEQ multiplex PCR. In the table there are approximately 88,000 clones, almost 95% of which are singletons. The sequencing here drew on peripheral blood, taken in the first trimester of pregnancy. The receptors here all came from a female donor with multiple sclerosis, enrolled in a pregnancy study. CDR3s include the opening cysteine and the closing phenylalanine or tryptophan. A D gene is named only where the DNA matches it firmly. Clone size is given for some rows only: seen once, a few or many times, or a class if the clone is expanded.

clone_size: .
v_call: TRBV28
j_call: TRBJ2-2
d_call: .
cdr3_aa: CASLRGGKTGELFF
cdr3_nt: TGTGCCAGCTTAAGGGGGGGGAAAACCGGGGAGCTGTTTTTT

clone_size: .
v_call: TRBV9
j_call: TRBJ1-5
d_call: .
cdr3_aa: CASSVGSGYYQPQHF
cdr3_nt: TGTGCCAGCAGCGTAGGTTCAGGATATTATCAGCCCCAGCATTTT

clone_size: .
v_call: TRBV28
j_call: TRBJ2-7
d_call: TRBD1
cdr3_aa: CASRQGTVAAYEQYF
cdr3_nt: TGTGCCAGCAGACAAGGGACAGTCGCGGCCTACGAGCAGTACTTC

clone_size: .
v_call: TRBV4-2
j_call: TRBJ2-1
d_call: TRBD2
cdr3_aa: CASSQVSGRASEQFF
cdr3_nt: TGTGCCAGCAGCCAAGTAAGCGGGAGGGCCTCCGAGCAGTTCTTC

clone_size: once
v_call: TRBV30
j_call: TRBJ1-4
d_call: .
cdr3_aa: CAWSVGRNEKLFF
cdr3_nt: TGTGCCTGGAGTGTGGGCCGAAATGAAAAACTGTTTTTT

clone_size: .
v_call: TRBV6-1
j_call: TRBJ2-5
d_call: TRBD2
cdr3_aa: CASSEAMGLAAQETQYF
cdr3_nt: TGTGCCAGCAGTGAAGCGATGGGACTAGCGGCCCAAGAGACCCAGTACTTC

clone_size: .
v_call: TRBV6-6
j_call: TRBJ2-3
d_call: TRBD2
cdr3_aa: CASVSGLARKYF
cdr3_nt: TGTGCCAGCGTATCGGGACTAGCCCGAAAGTATTTT

clone_size: .
v_call: TRBV6-6
j_call: TRBJ2-7
d_call: .
cdr3_aa: CASTPNEAIYEQYF
cdr3_nt: TGTGCCAGCACACCGAACGAAGCGATCTACGAGCAGTACTTC

clone_size: .
v_call: TRBV25-1
j_call: TRBJ1-1
d_call: .
cdr3_aa: CASSEAQGSTEAFF
cdr3_nt: TGTGCCAGCAGTGAAGCTCAGGGGAGCACTGAAGCTTTCTTT

clone_size: .
v_call: TRBV28
j_call: TRBJ2-3
d_call: TRBD2
cdr3_aa: CASSTSGTSTDTQYF
cdr3_nt: TGTGCCAGCAGTACTAGCGGGACTAGCACAGATACGCAGTATTTT

clone_size: .
v_call: TRBV27
j_call: TRBJ2-7
d_call: TRBD2
cdr3_aa: CASSLGGSRYEQYF
cdr3_nt: TGTGCCAGCAGTTTGGGGGGGTCGCGCTACGAGCAGTACTTC

clone_size: .
v_call: TRBV19
j_call: TRBJ1-5
d_call: .
cdr3_aa: CASTPDGGPNQPQHF
cdr3_nt: TGTGCCAGTACCCCTGACGGGGGACCCAATCAGCCCCAGCATTTT

clone_size: few
v_call: TRBV7-9
j_call: TRBJ1-1
d_call: .
cdr3_aa: CASSFQGGTEAFF
cdr3_nt: TGTGCCAGCAGCTTTCAGGGAGGGACTGAAGCTTTCTTT

clone_size: .
v_call: TRBV6-4
j_call: TRBJ2-2
d_call: TRBD2
cdr3_aa: CASGSGRGGDTGELFF
cdr3_nt: TGTGCCAGCGGTAGCGGGAGAGGCGGCGACACCGGGGAGCTGTTTTTT

clone_size: .
v_call: TRBV5-1
j_call: TRBJ2-2
d_call: .
cdr3_aa: CASSPQAGKNTGELFF
cdr3_nt: TGCGCCAGCAGCCCGCAGGCAGGGAAGAACACCGGGGAGCTGTTTTTT

clone_size: once
v_call: TRBV6-5
j_call: TRBJ2-3
d_call: TRBD2
cdr3_aa: CASSPGLADPPQYF
cdr3_nt: TGTGCCAGCAGCCCGGGACTAGCGGACCCCCCGCAGTATTTT

clone_size: .
v_call: TRBV7-8
j_call: TRBJ1-3
d_call: .
cdr3_aa: CASSALRGAAGNTIYF
cdr3_nt: TGTGCCAGCAGCGCCCTGCGGGGGGCTGCTGGAAACACCATATATTTT

clone_size: .
v_call: TRBV30
j_call: TRBJ2-1
d_call: .
cdr3_aa: CAWSPPRGRSYNEQFF
cdr3_nt: TGTGCCTGGAGTCCCCCCAGGGGACGTTCCTACAATGAGCAGTTCTTC

clone_size: .
v_call: TRBV4-1
j_call: TRBJ2-7
d_call: .
cdr3_aa: CASSQDSAEAFYEQYF
cdr3_nt: TGCGCCAGCAGCCAAGATTCGGCCGAGGCTTTCTACGAGCAGTACTTC

clone_size: .
v_call: TRBV27
j_call: TRBJ1-2
d_call: .
cdr3_aa: CASSLIWRQGKHGYTF
cdr3_nt: TGTGCCAGCAGTCTAATATGGCGGCAGGGCAAACATGGCTACACCTTC

clone_size: .
v_call: TRBV28
j_call: TRBJ1-2
d_call: TRBD1
cdr3_aa: CASSLRTGGHHPAYGYTF
cdr3_nt: TGTGCCAGCAGTTTAAGGACAGGGGGCCACCACCCGGCCTATGGCTACACCTTC

clone_size: .
v_call: TRBV28
j_call: TRBJ1-1
d_call: .
cdr3_aa: CASTLSGQEAFF
cdr3_nt: TGTGCCAGCACCCTCTCCGGACAGGAAGCTTTCTTT

clone_size: .
v_call: TRBV27
j_call: TRBJ1-2
d_call: .
cdr3_aa: CASSLWGSGGSGYTF
cdr3_nt: TGTGCCAGCAGTTTATGGGGATCGGGGGGCAGTGGCTACACCTTC

clone_size: .
v_call: TRBV29-1
j_call: TRBJ2-1
d_call: .
cdr3_aa: CSVERQEVQYNEQFF
cdr3_nt: TGCAGCGTTGAACGGCAGGAAGTGCAGTACAATGAGCAGTTCTTC

clone_size: .
v_call: TRBV6-6
j_call: TRBJ2-7
d_call: .
cdr3_aa: CASSYAMGGPSYEQYF
cdr3_nt: TGTGCCAGCAGTTACGCCATGGGCGGGCCATCCTACGAGCAGTACTTC

clone_size: .
v_call: TRBV14
j_call: TRBJ2-7
d_call: TRBD1
cdr3_aa: CASSSTSGTGDSYEQYF
cdr3_nt: TGTGCCAGCAGCTCTACTTCCGGGACAGGGGACTCCTACGAGCAGTACTTC

clone_size: few
v_call: TRBV4-3
j_call: TRBJ1-5
d_call: TRBD1
cdr3_aa: CASSQEEGANQPQHF
cdr3_nt: TGCGCCAGCAGCCAAGAGGAGGGGGCCAATCAGCCCCAGCATTTT

clone_size: .
v_call: TRBV5-1
j_call: TRBJ2-3
d_call: TRBD2
cdr3_aa: CASANSGTSTDTQYF
cdr3_nt: TGCGCCAGCGCTAATAGCGGGACTAGCACAGATACGCAGTATTTT